This TCR beta chain stems from a study of blood T cell repertoires in COVID-19. As for the study in general: There were acute and convalescent COVID-19 samples, and they came from the United States, Italy and Spain.

Original processing notes: From reference gene primer amplification, estimates of nucleated cell counts were derived. The method was immunoSEQ multiplex PCR; TCRdb's version includes in-frame clones alone and lacks a portion of them. Clonal size and the V and J genes are those of that table, whereas D and trimming came from the DNA. The sample consists of 45,000 to 55,000 clones, roughly two thirds of them appearing once. This CDR3 is built from 13 residues. Germline lookup yields CDR1 SGHAT and CDR2 FQNNGV. Trimming stripped 0 bases from V and 8 bases from J, with 10 bases between. The TCR originated in a woman in her seventies with acute or convalescent COVID-19. J is TRBJ1-2 and V is TRBV11-2; D might be TRBD1 (6 bases). The sequencing input was peripheral blood. The CDR3 coding sequence is TGTGCCAGCAGCTTAGATACGACAGGAGGCTACACCTTC. This gives the protein CASSLDTTGGYTF.